This T cell receptor beta chain came from a study of cytomegalovirus exposure and HLA in healthy donors (dated by TCRdb to 2017 to 2019). Describing the broader study: In an earlier analysis of under 750 of the donors, 250 to 300 Gb of sequence data and 117 million unique TCR beta sequences from 150 million to 200 million T cells were reported. A few DR-DQ haplotypes were treated as single units for association and clustering because of strong linkage in the cohort. In a later genetic analysis, genome-wide SNP genotypes for about three fifths of the roughly 670 donors were used, and that subset was treated as a discovery cohort. Across roughly 420 genotyped donors of the cohort, an average of roughly 250,000 unique TCR beta nucleotide sequences per donor were sequenced, and around 20% of those sequences were non-productive. Alongside the repertoire data, information on donor age, sex, ethnicity and CMV serostatus was compiled. The later analysis used no new phenotypic data to find candidate immune exposures, relying instead on TCR beta sequences and their occurrence across donors. High-throughput TCR immunosequencing, statistical association of individual TCRs with disease status, and machine learning were combined to predict cytomegalovirus infection status. An early release that covered more than 550 HLA-typed donors contained approximately 300 gigabases of sequencing data and roughly 84 million unique TCR sequences. The study was designed to test whether signatures of past pathogen exposure could be identified by cataloging public T cell receptors. HLA typing covered class I and class II loci at four-digit resolution. Typing coverage differed by locus: A, B, C, DRB1 and DQB1 were typed in about 620-630 donors, DQA1 in roughly 510, DPA1 in some 570, and DPB1 in approximately 450. To decide whether each TCR beta V gene segment behaved as functional or pseudogenic, an earlier analysis of some 540 of the donors relied on high-throughput TCR beta sequencing. The study used immunosequencing to profile the T cell repertoires of 666 subjects and linked those repertoires to cytomegalovirus serostatus. A later analysis re-analyzed previously published TCR beta repertoires from approximately 670 donors and added high-resolution HLA genotyping to study TCR occurrence patterns. Besides the first cohort of 666 subjects, a separate validation cohort made up of roughly 120 different subjects was used. Every repertoire in the discovery cohort had been generated on one and the same sequencing platform. Of the roughly 400 genotyped donors, approximately 80% were placed in the genetic ancestry cluster associated with self-reported Caucasian donors. Overall study results and their limits: Roughly uniform sequencing depth across donors was assumed in presence/absence analyses, although this assumption may not hold. According to a later genetic analysis, donors in an Asian-associated ancestry cluster had fewer N-insertions in productive TCRs than the approximately 650-donor mean. In a later analysis, most CMV-associated TCR beta chains were found to appear HLA-restricted, with HLA associations seemingly driven largely by CMV exposure. According to a later analysis, parvovirus B19, influenza, CMV and Epstein-Barr virus appeared linked to several top co-occurrence clusters. A cluster of highly shared sequence variants was judged likely to be a technical artifact of the sequencing pipeline. The study gave a list of 150 to 200 TCR beta chains associated with cytomegalovirus. When HLA alleles, especially DR and DQ, strongly co-occurred, TCR associations were difficult to assign to individual alleles. An association between a missense DCLRE1C variant and V-gene and J-gene trimming of TCR beta chains was found in a later genetic analysis and replicated in an independent cohort. According to the authors, the approach could potentially be generalized to other disease states and immunological phenotypes. At a false discovery rate of 0.05, a later analysis linked about 17,000 TCR beta sequences to specific HLA alleles. Immune exposure information for the cohort was limited to CMV serostatus. In a later analysis, HLA-associated TCR beta chains showed more clonal expansion and lower generation probabilities than non-associated chains that were equally common. This cohort had only TCR beta chains sequenced, and the lack of alpha or paired-chain data limited which features could be detected. Across donors, most TCR sequences were observed very rarely, whereas some public TCRs were present in many individuals. The classifier was reported to diagnose cytomegalovirus status with high specificity and sensitivity in both the original and validation cohorts. Because HLA typing was missing for some donors at each locus, association tests included only the typed subset. According to a later analysis, TCR association rates differed among HLA loci, with DRB1 alleles showing the most associated TCRs and HLA-C alleles showing the fewest. In an earlier analysis of some 500 of the donors, most TCR beta V segments appeared in productive rearrangements about 87% or about 30% of the time, broadly matching IMGT annotations. The 87-base-pair reads could not distinguish some IMGT-functional V segments, including TRBV6-2 and TRBV6-3, so those segments were excluded. In vitro tests confirmed that three of the cytomegalovirus-associated TCR beta chains recognize cytomegalovirus antigens. Linkage disequilibrium might explain the correlated functional status among segregating V segments, but an unknown experimental factor could not be ruled out. A further reported finding was that TCR beta sequences accurately predicted the HLA-A and HLA-B alleles for most subjects in the first cohort. The earlier analysis of approximately 560 of the donors excluded 15 to 20 rarely observed V segments, including chromosome 9 orphons, because counts were too low.

This clone has just one count. The specificity of this receptor is unknown. There are no base qualities to consult, and no much larger clone falls within one base. CDR1 is given as SNHLY and CDR2 as FYNNEI, both from the germline V gene. The CDR3 has 14 amino acids, counting the end cysteine and phenylalanine. Only the CDR3 DNA is retained, 42 bases long and in frame from the first base. V drops 7 bases and J drops 3 bases, leaving 15 bases in between. The cohort comprised around 700 healthy bone marrow donors. At the time of sampling, all cohort members were nominally healthy, though unrecorded immune exposures were likely present. The donor tested CMV seropositive and was one of the 289 seropositive cohort members. Every donor gave a peripheral blood sample, and the peripheral blood mononuclear cells from that sample were used for TCR beta sequencing. The Qiagen DNeasy Blood Extraction Kit was used to extract genomic DNA from the blood cell samples.

The library relied on the immunoSEQ multiplex PCR assay. For the multiplex PCR, a mixture combining 60 forward primers for TCR Vbeta segments and 13 reverse primers for TCR Jbeta segments was used. The CDR3 region of rearranged TCR beta genes was amplified from genomic DNA with a multiplex PCR assay. The Illumina HiSeq System was used to sequence the amplified TCR beta libraries as 87-base-pair reads. Processing in the source paper ran as follows. In a later analysis, some 80 million unique TCR beta chains were counted across the 500 to 850 repertoires, and roughly 11 million of these chains were shared by at least two donors. To remove PCR and sequencing errors, raw reads were error-corrected and collapsed into unique sequences using a nearest-neighbor algorithm that merged closely related sequences. Alignment of CDR3 sequences to IMGT reference sequences was used to assign V, D and J gene segments. For a sequence to be retained, a match of at least six nucleotides was required to both a V gene segment and a J gene segment. A rearrangement was called productive if the CDR3 had no stop codons and remained in frame with V and J, and every other rearrangement was called non-productive. Following IMGT convention, CDR3 was defined as the stretch from the second conserved V-encoded cysteine up to the conserved J-encoded phenylalanine. The earlier analysis of approximately 590 of the donors excluded any sequence lacking an unambiguous match to a single V gene segment. In an earlier analysis of approximately 560 of the donors, a V segment was called functional when productive rearrangements were above 56.7%, and segregating when the standard deviation between donors exceeded 5%. A statistical classification framework was developed to diagnose cytomegalovirus status using the catalog of TCR beta chain sequences. In a later analysis, V and J genes were assigned by comparing TCR nucleotide sequences against IMGT/GENE-DB human TR gene sequences. The TCRdist pipeline was used in a later analysis to assign CDR3 sequences and most-parsimonious VDJ recombination scenarios. In a later analysis, each TCR beta chain was defined by its CDR3 amino acid sequence together with its V-gene family, and reads without a unique V-gene family were excluded. As a way to deal with suspected cross-contamination and a sequencing artifact, a later analysis dropped 500 to 700 nucleotide sequences that were highly shared and had low generation probability. In a later analysis, a clonal expansion index for each public chain was calculated from normalized within-repertoire ranks of inferred template counts. In a later analysis, generation probabilities were computed using a VDJ recombination model fitted to out-of-frame rearrangements, and the results were checked against IGoR. In a later analysis, hypergeometric tests were used to score TCR-TCR, TCR-HLA and TCR-CMV co-occurrence, with a repertoire-size bias correction applied to TCR pairs. In a later analysis, false discovery rates were estimated by permuting HLA or CMV assignments 20 times. In a later analysis, co-occurring TCRs were grouped using DBSCAN, with TCRdist sequence similarity added in when clustering inside HLA-allele-positive subsets. Repertoires with fewer than 30,000 or more than 120,000 public chains were left out of co-occurrence clustering, as were five repertoires with anomalous nucleotide sharing. The table comes from immuneACCESS by way of TCRdb, which keeps in-frame sequences with V and J called. Part of the clones is missing from these tables; in studies checked, under half for an unresolved V gene and the rest for unknown reasons. From that table come the V and J calls and clone size; the DNA was used to work out D and trimming. Recorded for this sample are 180,000 or so clones; 65% to 80% of them occurred a single time. The ten largest clones add up to roughly 2.5% of the sample.

This receptor was taken from a woman aged 25 to 45 in good health and CMV-seropositive. Here the chain combines TRBV2 and TRBJ1-2, and perhaps TRBD1 as D gene, on 6 matching bases. What was sequenced was PBMCs. The nucleotides are TGTGCCAGCAAGAAGGGACATACAGACTATGGCTACACCTTC. This is translated as CASKKGHTDYGYTF.